This T cell receptor (beta chain) was documented in a study of cytomegalovirus exposure and HLA in healthy donors. Study outcomes and limitations: The finding came from a later analysis; first-cohort TCR clusters tended to co-occur in the 120 or so validation repertoires.

The data were produced by immunoSEQ multiplex PCR, yet TCRdb's version contains in-frame clones alone and is incomplete. The sample lists some 150,000 clones; 89% were seen once. CDR3 size: 16 residues. Germline V gene data show CDR1 as MNHEY and CDR2 as SVGAGI. V dropped 4 bases and J dropped 4; count of bases not matched to a gene: 4. A word on this clone: Antigen unknown.

This clonotype was sampled from a young woman in good health and CMV-seropositive. Sequenced sample: PBMCs. The chain joins TRBV6-5 to TRBJ2-3, with 14 bases fitting TRBD2. The CDR3 protein is CASSSLGLAGADTQYF. The CDR3 region has the DNA TGTGCCAGCAGTTCTCTGGGACTAGCGGGGGCAGATACGCAGTATTTT.